This T cell receptor (beta chain) was captured in a study of blood T cell repertoires in COVID-19. About the research overall: The origin of the acute and convalescent COVID-19 samples was the United States, Italy and Spain. The analysed material was cDNA or gDNA that came from T cells, B-cell-depleted T cells, or PBMCs.

This clone has only one observation. The CDR3 is 11 residues long. With 10 bases removed from V and 14 bases from J, the gap between germline ends came to 15 bases. Original analysis: Researchers report that nucleated cell counts were estimated from reference gene primer amplification. Assay used: immunoSEQ multiplex PCR; TCRdb lists only in-frame clones, some missing. V and J calls plus clone size are reproduced from that table; the DNA served to infer D and trimming. In the table there are tens of thousands of clones, around 80% of which are singletons. V gene TRBV12-3 or TRBV12-4 combines with J gene TRBJ1-6; no clear D gene. The specimen sequenced was peripheral blood. The source of this sequence is a human donor in a cohort sampled during active COVID-19. CDR3: CATAYASALHF. The CDR3 DNA sequence: TGTGCCACCGCCTACGCCTCGGCCCTCCACTTT.